This record concerns one T cell receptor beta chain sequence. Antigen unknown. A far larger clone is just one base off, so this is likely a read error. V was shortened by 3 bases and J by 0 bases, with 3 bases between the two germline ends. This CDR3 has 13 amino acids. Per germline, CDR1 SNHLY and CDR2 FYNNEI. This entry belongs to a study of shared clonotypes between healthy human individuals. Study-wide results and limits: Among donors, the sharing of clonotypes was expected to be influenced by sequencing depth.

An assay was performed, and its level was deep. Method: immunoSEQ multiplex PCR; TCRdb's copy keeps in-frame clones and lacks some. This sample has 650,000 to 800,000 clones, with roughly two thirds found just once. Sequencing was carried out using memory CD4+ T cells sorted from blood. Subset specified: CD45RA-negative fraction. V is TRBV2 and J is TRBJ1-3; D uncertain. This TCR derives from a woman aged 25-40 years in good health. CDR3 sequence: CASSDNSGNTIYF. In nucleotides, the CDR3 is TGTGCCAGCAGTGACAACTCTGGAAACACCATATATTTT.